This T cell receptor (beta chain) was found in a study of response to subunit inactivated influenza vaccine. TCRdb re-called the RT-PCR reads through MiXCR, storing one row per CDR3 protein. The repertoire holds some 540,000 distinct CDR3 sequences, with roughly a quarter as singletons. Germline assignment: CDR1 LGHDT and CDR2 YNNKEL (reference sequence). With V trimmed by 3 bases and J by 6 bases, 5 bases remained unmatched. CDR3 size: 13 residues. These data also featured in a second study, about T cells expressing NK-cell markers. From that paper: For TCR beta, cDNA was produced by 5'RACE template switching with UMIs. HCMV serostatus: most of the eight sequenced donors positive, one negative. The share of CD8+ T cells held by dominant NKG2C+ clonotypes was roughly 1.0-8% in over 5 donors.

The TCR comes from a man aged 50 to 59 who received an inactivated influenza vaccine. This chain links TRBV3-1 with TRBJ2-7; 7 bases align to TRBD2. The specimen comprised CD4+ T cells sorted from PBMCs, sampled 12 days after vaccination. CDR3 nucleotides: TGTGCCAGCAGCCAGGGACTACGAACCGAGCAGTACTTC. The encoded protein is CASSQGLRTEQYF.